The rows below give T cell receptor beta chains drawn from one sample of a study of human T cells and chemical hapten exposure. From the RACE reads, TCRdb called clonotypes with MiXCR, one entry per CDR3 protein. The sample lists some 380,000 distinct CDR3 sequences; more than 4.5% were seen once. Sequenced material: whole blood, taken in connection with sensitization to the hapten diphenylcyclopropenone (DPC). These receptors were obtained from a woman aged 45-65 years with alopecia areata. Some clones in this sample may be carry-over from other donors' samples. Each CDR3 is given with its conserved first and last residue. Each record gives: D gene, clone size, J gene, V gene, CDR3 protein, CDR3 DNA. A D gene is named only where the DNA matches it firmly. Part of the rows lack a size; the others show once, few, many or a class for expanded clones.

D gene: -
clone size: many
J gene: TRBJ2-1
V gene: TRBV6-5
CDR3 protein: CASSRLGEQFF
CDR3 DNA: TGTGCCAGCAGCCGACTAGGAGAGCAGTTCTTC

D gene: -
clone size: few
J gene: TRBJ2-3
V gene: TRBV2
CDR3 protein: CASSEGDDTQYF
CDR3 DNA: TGTGCCAGCAGTGAAGGGGACGATACGCAGTATTTT

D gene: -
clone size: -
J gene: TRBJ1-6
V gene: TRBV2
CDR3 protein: CASSTTGFNSPLHF
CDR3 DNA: TGTGCCAGCAGTACGACAGGCTTTAATTCACCCCTCCACTTT

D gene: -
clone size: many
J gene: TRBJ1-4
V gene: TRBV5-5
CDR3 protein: CASSFSGTQEKLFF
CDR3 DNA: TGTGCCAGCAGCTTCTCAGGAACTCAGGAAAAACTGTTTTTT

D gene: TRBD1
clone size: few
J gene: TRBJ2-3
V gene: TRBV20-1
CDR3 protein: CSARQGALHPTDTQYF
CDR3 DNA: TGCAGTGCTAGACAGGGGGCCCTTCACCCGACAGATACGCAGTATTTT

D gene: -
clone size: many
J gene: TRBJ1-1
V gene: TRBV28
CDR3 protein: CASTFNQGFTEAFF
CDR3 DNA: TGTGCCAGCACCTTTAATCAGGGGTTCACTGAAGCTTTCTTT

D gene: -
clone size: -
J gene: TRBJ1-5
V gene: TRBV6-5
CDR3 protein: CASSPESGGARNQPQHF
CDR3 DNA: TGTGCCAGCAGTCCGGAAAGTGGGGGGGCTCGCAATCAGCCCCAGCATTTT

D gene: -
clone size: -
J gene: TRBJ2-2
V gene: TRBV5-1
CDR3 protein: CASSLGSAANTGELFF
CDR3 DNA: TGCGCCAGCAGCTTGGGGTCGGCCGCGAACACCGGGGAGCTGTTTTTT

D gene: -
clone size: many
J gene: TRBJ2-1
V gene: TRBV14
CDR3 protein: CASSPGTLQFF
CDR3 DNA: TGTGCCAGCAGCCCCGGGACTCTACAGTTCTTC

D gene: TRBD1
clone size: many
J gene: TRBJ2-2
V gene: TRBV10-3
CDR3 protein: CATAGTGDTGELFF
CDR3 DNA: TGTGCCACAGCCGGGACAGGGGACACCGGGGAGCTGTTTTTT

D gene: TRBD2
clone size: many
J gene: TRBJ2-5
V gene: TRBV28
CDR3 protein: CASSLRASGKETQYF
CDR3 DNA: TGTGCCAGCAGTTTACGGGCTAGCGGGAAAGAGACCCAGTACTTC

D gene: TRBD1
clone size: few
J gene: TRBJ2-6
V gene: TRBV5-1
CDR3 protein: CASSYWTGINSGANVLTF
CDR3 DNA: TGCGCCAGCAGCTACTGGACAGGAATAAACTCTGGGGCCAACGTCCTGACTTTC

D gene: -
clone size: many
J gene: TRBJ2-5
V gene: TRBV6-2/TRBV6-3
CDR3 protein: CASSLSGGRGETQYF
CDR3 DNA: TGTGCCAGCAGTTTGTCCGGGGGTAGGGGAGAGACCCAGTACTTC

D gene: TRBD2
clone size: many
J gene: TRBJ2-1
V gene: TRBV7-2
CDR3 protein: CASSLEAGGPPYNEQFF
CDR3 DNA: TGTGCCAGCAGCTTAGAAGCGGGGGGGCCCCCATACAATGAGCAGTTCTTC

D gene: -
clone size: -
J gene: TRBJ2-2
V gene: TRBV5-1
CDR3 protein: CASSSGSLNTGELFF
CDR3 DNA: TGCGCCAGCAGCTCCGGGAGCCTCAACACCGGGGAGCTGTTTTTT

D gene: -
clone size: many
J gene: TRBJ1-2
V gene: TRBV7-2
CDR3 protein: CASSSKRATNYGYTF
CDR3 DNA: TGTGCCAGCAGCTCAAAAAGGGCGACCAACTATGGCTACACCTTC

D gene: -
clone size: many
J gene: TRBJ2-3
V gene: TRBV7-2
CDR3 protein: CASSPHTDTQYF
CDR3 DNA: TGTGCCAGCAGCCCCCACACAGATACGCAGTATTTT

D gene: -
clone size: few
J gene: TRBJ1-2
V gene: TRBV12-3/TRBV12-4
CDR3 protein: CASSSRTKAPYGYTF
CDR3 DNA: TGTGCCAGCAGTTCCCGGACAAAGGCTCCTTATGGCTACACCTTC

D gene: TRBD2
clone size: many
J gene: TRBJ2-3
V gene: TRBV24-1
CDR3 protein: CATSAPTSGPSTDTQYF
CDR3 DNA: TGTGCCACCAGTGCCCCTACTAGCGGGCCTAGCACAGATACGCAGTATTTT

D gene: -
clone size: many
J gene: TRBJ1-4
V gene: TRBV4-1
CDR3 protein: CASSQVEGVGEKLFF
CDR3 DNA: TGCGCCAGCAGCCAAGTGGAGGGTGTGGGTGAAAAACTGTTTTTT

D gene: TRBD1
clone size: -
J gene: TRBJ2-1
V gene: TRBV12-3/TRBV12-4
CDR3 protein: CASSLAGTAQAEQFF
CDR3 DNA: TGTGCCAGCAGTTTGGCCGGGACAGCACAAGCTGAGCAGTTCTTC

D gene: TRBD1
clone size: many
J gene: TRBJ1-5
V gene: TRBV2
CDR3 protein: CASTGGTGNQPQHF
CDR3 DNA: TGTGCCAGCACTGGAGGGACAGGGAATCAGCCCCAGCATTTT

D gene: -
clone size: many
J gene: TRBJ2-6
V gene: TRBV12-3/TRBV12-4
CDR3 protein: CATVTSGANVLTF
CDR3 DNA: TGTGCCACCGTCACCTCTGGGGCCAACGTCCTGACTTTC